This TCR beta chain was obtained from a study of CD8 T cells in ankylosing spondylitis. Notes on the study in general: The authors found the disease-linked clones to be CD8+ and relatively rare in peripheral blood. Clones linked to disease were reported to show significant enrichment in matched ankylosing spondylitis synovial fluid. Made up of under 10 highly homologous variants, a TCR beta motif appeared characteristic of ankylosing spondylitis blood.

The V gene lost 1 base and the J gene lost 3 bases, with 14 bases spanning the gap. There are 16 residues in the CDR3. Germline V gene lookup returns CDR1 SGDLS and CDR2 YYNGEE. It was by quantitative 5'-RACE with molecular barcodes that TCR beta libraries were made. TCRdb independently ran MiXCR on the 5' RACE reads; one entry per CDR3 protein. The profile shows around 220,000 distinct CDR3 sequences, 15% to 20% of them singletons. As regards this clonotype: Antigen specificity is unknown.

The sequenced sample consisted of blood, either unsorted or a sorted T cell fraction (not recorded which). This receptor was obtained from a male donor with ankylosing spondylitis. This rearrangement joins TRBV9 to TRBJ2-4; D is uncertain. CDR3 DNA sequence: TGTGCCAGCAGCGTAAATCCAGCTGGAGACAAAAACATTCAGTACTTC. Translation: CASSVNPAGDKNIQYF.